This T cell receptor (beta chain) was sequenced in a study of graft-versus-host responses after intestinal transplantation. As for this clone: Its antigen is still unknown.

The repertoire was sequenced with immunoSEQ multiplex PCR; TCRdb's copy has only in-frame clones and lacks some. The data contain 95,000 to 150,000 clones, approximately 95% of them singletons. The CDR3 covers 12 residues. Germline V gene lookup returns CDR1 MDHEN and CDR2 SYDVKM. V was clipped by 10 bases and J by 5 bases, with 14 bases between them. Study-level results: Among recipient marrow samples, GvH clones were found; some appeared first in ileum or blood.

This sample comprised unstimulated CD8+ T cells sorted from spleen or lymph node cells, obtained before intestinal transplant. The rearrangement joins TRBV28 to TRBJ1-2; TRBD1 might be the D (6 bases). The receptor was isolated from a human donor who received an intestinal transplant. For the CDR3, the DNA is TGTGCCACCCGGGGAGGGGGTTATGGCTACACCTTC. This encodes CATRGGGYGYTF.